The rows below give T cell receptor beta chains drawn from one sample of a study of blood T cell repertoires in COVID-19. Assay used: immunoSEQ multiplex PCR; TCRdb lists only in-frame clones, some missing. The sample consists of 280,000 or so clones, around 91% of them appearing once. What was sequenced was peripheral blood. The receptor set was obtained from a woman aged 55-69 years with acute or convalescent COVID-19. Both conserved end residues are part of each CDR3. A D gene is named only where the DNA matches it firmly. Some rows mark clone size as missing; the rest say once, few, many or name a class of expanded clone.

v_gene	d_gene	j_gene	abundance	CDR3nt	CDR3aa
TRBV7-2	TRBD1	TRBJ1-4	-	TGTGCCAGCAGACCCCCCGGGACAGGGGTTGAAAAACTGTTTTTT	CASRPPGTGVEKLFF
TRBV28	-	TRBJ1-1	few	TGTGCCAGCCCTGGGAGGGGGAGTGCCACTGAAGCTTTCTTT	CASPGRGSATEAFF
TRBV12-5	-	TRBJ2-7	-	TGTGCTAGTGCTAGAGGGTGGGGCGAGCAGTACTTC	CASARGWGEQYF
TRBV6-1	-	TRBJ1-1	-	TGTGCCAGCAGTGAGACAGCCTACACTGAAGCTTTCTTT	CASSETAYTEAFF
TRBV6-2/TRBV6-3	-	TRBJ1-2	-	TGTGCCAGCAGTTACTCCCGGGGTGCCTATGGCTACACCTTC	CASSYSRGAYGYTF
TRBV19	TRBD2	TRBJ2-1	-	TGTGCCAGTAGTATGCTAGCGGGACACCTGGGGCAGCAGTTCTTC	CASSMLAGHLGQQFF
TRBV10-1	-	TRBJ2-1	-	TGCGCCAGCAGTGATGAGGGTGGGTTGGACAATGAGCAGTTCTTC	CASSDEGGLDNEQFF
TRBV12-3/TRBV12-4	-	TRBJ1-1	-	TGTGCCAGCACCATGAACACTGAAGCTTTCTTT	CASTMNTEAFF
TRBV6-2/TRBV6-3	TRBD1	TRBJ1-6	once	TGTGCCAGCAGTCGAAGCAACAGGGGCAATTCACCCCTCCACTTT	CASSRSNRGNSPLHF
TRBV19	TRBD2	TRBJ2-1	once	TGTGCCAGTAGTATAACTAGCGGGACCTACAATGAGCAGTTCTTC	CASSITSGTYNEQFF
TRBV15	TRBD2	TRBJ2-3	few	TGTGCCACCACCAAAGGGAGGGACGCGGCGCAGTATTTT	CATTKGRDAAQYF
TRBV18	-	TRBJ1-5	-	TGTGCCAGCTCACGGACGGGGAATCAGCCCCAGCATTTT	CASSRTGNQPQHF
TRBV5-1	TRBD1	TRBJ2-3	-	TGCGCCAGCAGCACCCAGGACAGGGGGCGAGGCACAGATACGCAGTATTTT	CASSTQDRGRGTDTQYF
TRBV6-1	-	TRBJ1-1	-	TGTGCCAGCAGTGAAGCTTTGGGTCAGGGGTGGAGTGAAGCTTTCTTT	CASSEALGQGWSEAFF
TRBV7-9	TRBD1	TRBJ2-5	-	TGTGCCAGCAGCTTAGACAGGGGAGAGACCCAGTACTTC	CASSLDRGETQYF